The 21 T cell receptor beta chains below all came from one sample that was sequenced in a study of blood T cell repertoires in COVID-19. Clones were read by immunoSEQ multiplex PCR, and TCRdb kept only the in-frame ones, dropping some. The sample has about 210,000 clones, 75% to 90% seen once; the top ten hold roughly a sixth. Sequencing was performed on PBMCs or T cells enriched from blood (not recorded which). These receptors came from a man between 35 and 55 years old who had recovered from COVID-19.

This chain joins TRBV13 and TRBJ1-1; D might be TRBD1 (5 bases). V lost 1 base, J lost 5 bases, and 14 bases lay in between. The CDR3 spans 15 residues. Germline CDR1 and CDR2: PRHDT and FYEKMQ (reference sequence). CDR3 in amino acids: CASSLEATGRTEAFF. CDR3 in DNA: TGTGCCAGCAGCTTAGAGGCAACAGGAAGAACTGAAGCTTTCTTT.

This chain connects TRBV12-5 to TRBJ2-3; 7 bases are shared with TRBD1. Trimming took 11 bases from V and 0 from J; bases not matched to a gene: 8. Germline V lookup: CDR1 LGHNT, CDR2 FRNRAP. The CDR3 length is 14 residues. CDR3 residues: CASSGTVSTDTQYF. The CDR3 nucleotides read TGTGCTTCCTCCGGGACAGTTAGCACAGATACGCAGTATTTT.

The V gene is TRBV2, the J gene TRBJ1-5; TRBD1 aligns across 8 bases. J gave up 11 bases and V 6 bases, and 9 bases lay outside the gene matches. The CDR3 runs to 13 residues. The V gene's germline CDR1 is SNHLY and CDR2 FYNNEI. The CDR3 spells CASRQGAPEAQHF. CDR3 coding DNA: TGTGCCAGCAGGCAGGGGGCCCCCGAGGCCCAGCATTTT.

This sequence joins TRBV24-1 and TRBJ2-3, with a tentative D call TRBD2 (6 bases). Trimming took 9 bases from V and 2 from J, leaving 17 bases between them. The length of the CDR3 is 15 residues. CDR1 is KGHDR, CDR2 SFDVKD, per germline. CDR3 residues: CATAGLTKDTDTQYF. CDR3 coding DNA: TGTGCCACCGCGGGACTTACTAAGGACACAGATACGCAGTATTTT.

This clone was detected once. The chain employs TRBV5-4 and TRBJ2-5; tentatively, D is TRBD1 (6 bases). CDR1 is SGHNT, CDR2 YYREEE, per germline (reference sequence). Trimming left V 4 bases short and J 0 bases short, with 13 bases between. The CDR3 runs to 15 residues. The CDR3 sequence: CASSKNRDNQETQYF. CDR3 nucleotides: TGTGCCAGCAGCAAAAACCGGGACAACCAAGAGACCCAGTACTTC.

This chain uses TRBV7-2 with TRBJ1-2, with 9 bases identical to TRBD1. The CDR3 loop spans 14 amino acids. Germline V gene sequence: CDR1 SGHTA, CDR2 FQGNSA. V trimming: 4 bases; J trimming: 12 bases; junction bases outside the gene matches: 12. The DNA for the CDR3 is TGTGCCAGCAGCTATGATACCGGGACAGGGAGCAACACCTTC. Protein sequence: CASSYDTGTGSNTF.

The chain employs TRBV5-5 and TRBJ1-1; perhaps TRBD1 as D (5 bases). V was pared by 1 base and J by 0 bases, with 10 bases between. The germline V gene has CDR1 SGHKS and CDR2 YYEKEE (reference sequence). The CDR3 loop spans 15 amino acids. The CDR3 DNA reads TGTGCCAGCAGCTTGTGGGGCAACATGAACACTGAAGCTTTCTTT. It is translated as CASSLWGNMNTEAFF.

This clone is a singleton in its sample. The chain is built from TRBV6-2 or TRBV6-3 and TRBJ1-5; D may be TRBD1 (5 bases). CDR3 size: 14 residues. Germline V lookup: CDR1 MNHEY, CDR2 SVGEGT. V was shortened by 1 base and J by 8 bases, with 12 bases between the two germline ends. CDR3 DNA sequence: TGTGCCAGCAGTTACTTTAGGCCGGGGGAGCCCCAGCATTTT. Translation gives CASSYFRPGEPQHF.

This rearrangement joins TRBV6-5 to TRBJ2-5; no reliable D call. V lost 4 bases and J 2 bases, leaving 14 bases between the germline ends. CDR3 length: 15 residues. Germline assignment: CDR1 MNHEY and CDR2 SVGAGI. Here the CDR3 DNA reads TGTGCCAGCAGTTCTCCCTCGCCGAGTCAAGAGACCCAGTACTTC. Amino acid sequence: CASSSPSPSQETQYF.

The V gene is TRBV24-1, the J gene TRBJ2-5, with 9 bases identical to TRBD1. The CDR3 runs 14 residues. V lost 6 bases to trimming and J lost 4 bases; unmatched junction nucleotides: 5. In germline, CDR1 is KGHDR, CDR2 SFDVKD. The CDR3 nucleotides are TGTGCCACCAGTTCGGGGACAGGGTTAGAGACCCAGTACTTC. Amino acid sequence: CATSSGTGLETQYF.

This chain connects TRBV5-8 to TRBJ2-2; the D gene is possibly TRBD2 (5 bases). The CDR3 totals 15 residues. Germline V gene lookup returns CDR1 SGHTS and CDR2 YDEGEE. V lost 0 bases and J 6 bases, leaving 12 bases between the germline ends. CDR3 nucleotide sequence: TGTGCCAGCAGCTTGGTTCCCCCGAGGGCCGGGGAGCTGTTTTTT. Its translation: CASSLVPPRAGELFF.

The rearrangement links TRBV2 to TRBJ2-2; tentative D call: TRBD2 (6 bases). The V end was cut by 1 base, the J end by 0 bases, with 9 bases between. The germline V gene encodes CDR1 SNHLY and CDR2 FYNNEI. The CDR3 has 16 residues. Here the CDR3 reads CASSEEAGPNTGELFF. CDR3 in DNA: TGTGCCAGCAGTGAAGAGGCGGGGCCGAACACCGGGGAGCTGTTTTTT.

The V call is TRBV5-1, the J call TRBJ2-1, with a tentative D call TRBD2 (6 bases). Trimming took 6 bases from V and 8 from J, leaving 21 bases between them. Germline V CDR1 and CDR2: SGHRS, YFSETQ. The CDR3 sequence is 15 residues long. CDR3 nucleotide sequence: TGCGCCAGCATGCCGGGACTCAACGGAATGTATGAGCAGTTCTTC. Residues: CASMPGLNGMYEQFF.

The CDR3 here is CASTNASLGGENEQFF. The CDR3, as DNA: TGTGCCAGTACCAATGCCTCCTTAGGAGGTGAGAATGAGCAGTTCTTC. The chain joins TRBV19 to TRBJ2-1, with D tentatively TRBD2 (5 bases). Trimming pared 7 bases from V and 7 bases from J, leaving 23 bases between. Germline CDR1 and CDR2: LNHDA and SQIVND (reference sequence). This CDR3 comprises 16 residues.

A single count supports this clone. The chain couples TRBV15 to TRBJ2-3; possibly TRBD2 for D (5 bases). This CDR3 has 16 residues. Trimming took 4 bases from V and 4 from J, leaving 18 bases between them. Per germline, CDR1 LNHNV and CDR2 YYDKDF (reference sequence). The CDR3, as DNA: TGTGCCACCAGCATAGGACTTGGTTTGAGGGCAGATACGCAGTATTTT. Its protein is CATSIGLGLRADTQYF.

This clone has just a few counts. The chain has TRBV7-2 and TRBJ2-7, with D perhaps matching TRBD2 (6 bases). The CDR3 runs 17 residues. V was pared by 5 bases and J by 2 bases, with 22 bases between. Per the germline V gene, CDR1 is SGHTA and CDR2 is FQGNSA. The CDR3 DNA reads TGTGCCAGCAGCCCCTCATACACTAGCTCTACGGCCTACGAGCAGTACTTC. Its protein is CASSPSYTSSTAYEQYF.

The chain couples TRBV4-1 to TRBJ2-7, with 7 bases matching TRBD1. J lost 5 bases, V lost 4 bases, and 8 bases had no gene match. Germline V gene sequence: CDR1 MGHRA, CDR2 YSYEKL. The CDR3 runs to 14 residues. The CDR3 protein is CASSPDRDRNEQYF. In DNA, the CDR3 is TGCGCCAGCAGCCCCGACAGGGATCGCAACGAGCAGTACTTC.

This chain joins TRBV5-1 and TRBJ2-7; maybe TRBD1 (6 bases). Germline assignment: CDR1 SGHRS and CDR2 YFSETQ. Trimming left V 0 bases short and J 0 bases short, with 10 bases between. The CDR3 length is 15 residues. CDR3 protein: CASSLGTGLSYEQYF. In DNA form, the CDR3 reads TGCGCCAGCAGCTTGGGAACAGGGCTCTCCTACGAGCAGTACTTC.

In nucleotides, the CDR3 is TGTGCCAGCAGCTTAGATACAGGGGGCTGGGATGAGCAGTTCTTC. Protein: CASSLDTGGWDEQFF. The rearrangement joins TRBV11-2 to TRBJ2-1; 9 nucleotides match TRBD1. Germline-derived CDR1 and CDR2 are SGHAT and FQNNGV. V shed 0 bases and J 8 bases; nucleotides not matched to a gene: 5. The CDR3 covers 15 residues.

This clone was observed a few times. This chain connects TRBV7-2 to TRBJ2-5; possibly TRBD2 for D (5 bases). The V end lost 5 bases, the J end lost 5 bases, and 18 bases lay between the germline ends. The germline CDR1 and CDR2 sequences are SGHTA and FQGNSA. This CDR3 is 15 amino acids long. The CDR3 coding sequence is TGTGCCAGCAGCCCGGACCCAGGCGGGCTGGAGACCCAGTACTTC. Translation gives CASSPDPGGLETQYF.

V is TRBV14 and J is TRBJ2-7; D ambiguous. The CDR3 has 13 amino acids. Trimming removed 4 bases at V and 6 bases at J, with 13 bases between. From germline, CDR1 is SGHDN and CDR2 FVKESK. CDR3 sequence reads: CASSLTRTGEQYF. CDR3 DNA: TGTGCCAGCAGCCTTACCCGAACCGGCGAGCAGTACTTC.